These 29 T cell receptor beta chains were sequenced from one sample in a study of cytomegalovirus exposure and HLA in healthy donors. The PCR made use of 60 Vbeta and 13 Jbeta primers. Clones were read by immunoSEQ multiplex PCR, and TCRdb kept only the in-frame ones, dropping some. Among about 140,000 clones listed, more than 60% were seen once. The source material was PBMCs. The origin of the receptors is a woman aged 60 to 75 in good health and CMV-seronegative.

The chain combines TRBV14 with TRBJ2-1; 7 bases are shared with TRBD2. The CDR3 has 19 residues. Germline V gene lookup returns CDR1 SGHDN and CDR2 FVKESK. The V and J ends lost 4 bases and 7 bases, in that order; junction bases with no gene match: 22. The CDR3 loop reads CASSRAGVLSPRAVNEQFF. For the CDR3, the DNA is TGTGCCAGCAGCCGTGCGGGAGTTCTGTCACCCCGGGCCGTAAATGAGCAGTTCTTC.

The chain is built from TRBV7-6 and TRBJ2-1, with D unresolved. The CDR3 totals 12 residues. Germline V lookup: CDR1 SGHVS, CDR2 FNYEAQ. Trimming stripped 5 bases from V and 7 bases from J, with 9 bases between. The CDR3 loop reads CASSQARNEQFF. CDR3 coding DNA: TGTGCCAGCAGCCAGGCCCGGAATGAGCAGTTCTTC.

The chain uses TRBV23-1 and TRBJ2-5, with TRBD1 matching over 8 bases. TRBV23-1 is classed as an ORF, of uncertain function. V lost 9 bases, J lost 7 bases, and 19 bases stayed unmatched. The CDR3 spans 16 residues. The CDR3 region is CARGQAYLRGIGTQYF. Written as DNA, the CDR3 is TGCGCCAGGGGACAGGCCTACCTACGGGGAATAGGGACCCAGTACTTC.

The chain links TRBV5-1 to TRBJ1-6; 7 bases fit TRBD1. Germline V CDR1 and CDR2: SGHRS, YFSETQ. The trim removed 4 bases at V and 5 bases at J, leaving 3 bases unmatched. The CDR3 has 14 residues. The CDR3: CASSAGTDNSPLHF. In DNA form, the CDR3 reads TGCGCCAGCAGCGCGGGGACAGATAATTCACCCCTCCACTTT.

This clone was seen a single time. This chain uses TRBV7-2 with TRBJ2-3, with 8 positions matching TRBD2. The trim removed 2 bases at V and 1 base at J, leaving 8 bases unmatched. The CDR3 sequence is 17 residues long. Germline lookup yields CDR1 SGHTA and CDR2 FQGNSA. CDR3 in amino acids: CASSLLPGGGRTDTQYF. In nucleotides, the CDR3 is TGTGCCAGCAGCTTATTACCGGGAGGGGGTCGCACAGATACGCAGTATTTT.

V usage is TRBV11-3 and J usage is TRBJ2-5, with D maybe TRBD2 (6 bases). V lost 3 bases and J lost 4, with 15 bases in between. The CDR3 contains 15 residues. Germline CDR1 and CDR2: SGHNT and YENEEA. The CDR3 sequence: CASSLGGLWGETQYF. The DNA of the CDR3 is TGTGCCAGCAGCTTGGGAGGCCTCTGGGGAGAGACCCAGTACTTC.

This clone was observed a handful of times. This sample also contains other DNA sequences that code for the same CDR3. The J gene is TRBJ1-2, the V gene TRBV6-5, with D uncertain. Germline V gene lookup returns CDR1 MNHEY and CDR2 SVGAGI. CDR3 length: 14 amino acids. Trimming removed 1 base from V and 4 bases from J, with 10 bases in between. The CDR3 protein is CASSYYREGYGYTF. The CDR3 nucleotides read TGTGCCAGCAGTTACTACAGAGAGGGCTATGGCTACACCTTC.

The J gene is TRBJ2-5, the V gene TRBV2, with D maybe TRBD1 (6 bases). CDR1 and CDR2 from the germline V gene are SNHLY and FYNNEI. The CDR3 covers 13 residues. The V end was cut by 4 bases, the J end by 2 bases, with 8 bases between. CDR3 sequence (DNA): TGTGCCAGCAGTGGGGACACACAAGAGACCCAGTACTTC. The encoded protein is CASSGDTQETQYF.

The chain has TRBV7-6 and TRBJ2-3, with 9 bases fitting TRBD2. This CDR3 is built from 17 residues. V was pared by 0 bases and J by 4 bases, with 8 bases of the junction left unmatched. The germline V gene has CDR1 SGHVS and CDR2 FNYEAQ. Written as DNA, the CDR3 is TGTGCCAGCAGCTTAGCTAGCGGGGGCACGGGGGCAGATACGCAGTATTTT. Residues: CASSLASGGTGADTQYF.

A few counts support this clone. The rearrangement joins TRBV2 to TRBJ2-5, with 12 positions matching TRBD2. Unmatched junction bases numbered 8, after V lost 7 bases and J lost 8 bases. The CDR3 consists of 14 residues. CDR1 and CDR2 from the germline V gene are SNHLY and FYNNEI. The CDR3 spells CASTASSGRETQYF. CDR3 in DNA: TGTGCCAGCACCGCTTCTAGCGGGAGGGAAACCCAGTACTTC.

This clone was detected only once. In nucleotides, the CDR3 is TGTGCCAGCCGAGCCGGGACAGGGGGTGAAAAACTGTTTTTT. Encoded protein: CASRAGTGGEKLFF. This chain uses TRBV27 with TRBJ1-4, with 11 bases matching TRBD1. The V and J ends lost 8 bases and 7 bases, in that order; junction bases with no gene match: 6. There are 14 residues in the CDR3. The germline CDR1 and CDR2 sequences are MNHEY and SMNVEV (reference sequence). The complete variable domain, with remaining parts taken from reference TRBV27 and TRBJ1-4, reads EAQVTQNPRYLITVTGKKLTVTCSQNMNHEYMSWYRQDPGLGLRQIYYSMNVEVTDKGDVPEGYKVSRKEKRNFPLILESPSPNQTSLYFCASRAGTGGEKLFFGSGTQLSVL.

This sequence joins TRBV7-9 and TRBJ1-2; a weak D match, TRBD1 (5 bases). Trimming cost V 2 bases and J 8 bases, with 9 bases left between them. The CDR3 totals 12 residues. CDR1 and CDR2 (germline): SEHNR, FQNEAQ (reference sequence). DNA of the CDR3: TGTGCCAGCAGCTTACCCCAGGGCGGCTACACCTTC. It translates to CASSLPQGGYTF.

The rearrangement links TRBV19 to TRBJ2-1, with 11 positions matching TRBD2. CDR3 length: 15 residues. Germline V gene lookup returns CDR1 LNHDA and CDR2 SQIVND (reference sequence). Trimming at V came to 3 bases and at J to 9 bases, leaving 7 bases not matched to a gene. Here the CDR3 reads CASSIDSGGASEQFF. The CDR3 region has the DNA TGTGCCAGTAGTATTGATAGCGGGGGGGCCTCTGAGCAGTTCTTC.

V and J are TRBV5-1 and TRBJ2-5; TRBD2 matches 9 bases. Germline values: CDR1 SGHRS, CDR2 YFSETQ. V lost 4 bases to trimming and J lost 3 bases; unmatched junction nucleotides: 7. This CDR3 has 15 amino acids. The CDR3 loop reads CASSPEAGGEETQYF. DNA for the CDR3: TGCGCCAGCAGCCCGGAAGCGGGGGGCGAAGAGACCCAGTACTTC.

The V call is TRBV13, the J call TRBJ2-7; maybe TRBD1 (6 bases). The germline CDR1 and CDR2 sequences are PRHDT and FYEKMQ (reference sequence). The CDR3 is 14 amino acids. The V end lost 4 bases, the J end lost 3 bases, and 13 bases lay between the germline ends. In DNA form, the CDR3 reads TGTGCCAGCAGCTCCCGCCGGGACAACTACGAGCAGTACTTC. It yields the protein CASSSRRDNYEQYF.

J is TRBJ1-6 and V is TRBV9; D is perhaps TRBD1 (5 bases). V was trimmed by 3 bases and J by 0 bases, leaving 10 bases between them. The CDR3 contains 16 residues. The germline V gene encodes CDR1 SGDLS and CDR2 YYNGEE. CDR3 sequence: CASSEGRSSYNSPLHF. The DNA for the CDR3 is TGTGCCAGCAGCGAGGGGAGGAGCTCCTATAATTCACCCCTCCACTTT.

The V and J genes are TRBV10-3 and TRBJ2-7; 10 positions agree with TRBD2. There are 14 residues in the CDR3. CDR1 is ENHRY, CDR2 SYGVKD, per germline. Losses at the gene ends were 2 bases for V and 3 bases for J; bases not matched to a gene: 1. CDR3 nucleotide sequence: TGTGCCATCAGTGAGCCTAGCGGGAGCTACGAGCAGTACTTC. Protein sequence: CAISEPSGSYEQYF.

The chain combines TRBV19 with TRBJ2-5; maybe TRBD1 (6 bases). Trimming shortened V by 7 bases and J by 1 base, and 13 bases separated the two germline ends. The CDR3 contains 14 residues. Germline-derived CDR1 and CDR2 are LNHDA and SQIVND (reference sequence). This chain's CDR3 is CASKKSGAQETQYF. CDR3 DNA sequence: TGTGCCAGTAAAAAGTCAGGGGCCCAAGAGACCCAGTACTTC.

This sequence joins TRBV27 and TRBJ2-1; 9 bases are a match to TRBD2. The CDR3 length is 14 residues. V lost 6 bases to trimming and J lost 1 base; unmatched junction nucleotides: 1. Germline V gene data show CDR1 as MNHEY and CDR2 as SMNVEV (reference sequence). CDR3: CASRLAGSYNEQFF. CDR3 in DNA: TGTGCCAGCAGGCTAGCGGGATCCTACAATGAGCAGTTCTTC.

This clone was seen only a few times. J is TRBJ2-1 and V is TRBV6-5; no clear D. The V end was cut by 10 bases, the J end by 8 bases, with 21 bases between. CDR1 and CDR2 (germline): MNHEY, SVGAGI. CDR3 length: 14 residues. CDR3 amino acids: CATPTAKAEDEQFF. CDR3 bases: TGTGCCACCCCGACGGCAAAGGCTGAGGATGAGCAGTTCTTC.

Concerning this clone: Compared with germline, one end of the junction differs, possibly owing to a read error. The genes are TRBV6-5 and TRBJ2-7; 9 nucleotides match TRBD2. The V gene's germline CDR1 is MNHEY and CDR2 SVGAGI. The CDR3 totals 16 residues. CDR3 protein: CASRYSGLANSYEQYF. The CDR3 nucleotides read TGTGCCAGCAGATACTCAGGACTAGCGAACTCCTACGAGCAGTACTTC.

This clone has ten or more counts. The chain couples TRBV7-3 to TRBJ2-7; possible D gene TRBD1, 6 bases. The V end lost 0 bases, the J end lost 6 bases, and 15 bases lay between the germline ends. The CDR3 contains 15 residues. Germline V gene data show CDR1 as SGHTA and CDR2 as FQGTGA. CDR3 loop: CASSLTRDIPTEQYF. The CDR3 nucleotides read TGTGCCAGCAGCTTAACGAGGGACATCCCGACCGAGCAGTACTTC.

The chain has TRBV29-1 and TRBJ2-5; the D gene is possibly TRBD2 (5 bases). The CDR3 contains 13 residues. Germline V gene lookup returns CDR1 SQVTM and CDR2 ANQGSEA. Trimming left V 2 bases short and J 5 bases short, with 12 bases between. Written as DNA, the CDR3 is TGCAGCGTTGAATTCGGGGTCGCGGAGACCCAGTACTTC. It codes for CSVEFGVAETQYF.

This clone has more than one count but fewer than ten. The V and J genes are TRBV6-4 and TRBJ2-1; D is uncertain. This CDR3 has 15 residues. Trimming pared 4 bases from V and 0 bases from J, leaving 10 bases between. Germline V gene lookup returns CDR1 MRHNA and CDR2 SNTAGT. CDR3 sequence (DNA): TGTGCCAGCAGTGTTATCCCGAGCTCCTACAATGAGCAGTTCTTC. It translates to CASSVIPSSYNEQFF.

Here the CDR3 reads CASSLDRGEVDTQYF. Here the CDR3 DNA reads TGTGCCAGCAGCTTAGACAGGGGTGAAGTAGATACGCAGTATTTT. The rearrangement joins TRBV11-2 to TRBJ2-3, with a possible D match to TRBD1 (6 bases). CDR1 SGHAT and CDR2 FQNNGV come from the germline V gene. V was cut by 0 bases and J by 5 bases, with 12 bases left in between. The CDR3 has 15 residues.

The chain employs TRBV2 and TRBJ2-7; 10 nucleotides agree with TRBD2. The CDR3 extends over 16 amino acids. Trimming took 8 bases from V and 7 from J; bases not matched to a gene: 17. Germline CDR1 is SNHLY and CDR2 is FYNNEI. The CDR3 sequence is CASASAPSGGANEQYF. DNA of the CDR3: TGTGCCAGCGCCTCAGCTCCCAGCGGGGGGGCGAATGAGCAGTACTTC.

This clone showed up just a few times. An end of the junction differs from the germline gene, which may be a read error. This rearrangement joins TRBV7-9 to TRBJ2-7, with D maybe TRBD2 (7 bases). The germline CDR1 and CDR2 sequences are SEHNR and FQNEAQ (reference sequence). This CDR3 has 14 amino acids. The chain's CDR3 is CSSSLGGRAGEQYF. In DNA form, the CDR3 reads TGTTCCAGCAGCTTAGGGGGGAGGGCTGGCGAGCAGTACTTC.

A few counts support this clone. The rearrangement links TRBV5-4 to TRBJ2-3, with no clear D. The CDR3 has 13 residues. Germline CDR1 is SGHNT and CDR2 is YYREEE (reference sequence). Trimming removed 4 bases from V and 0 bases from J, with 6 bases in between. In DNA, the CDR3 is TGTGCCAGCAGCCCTCTTAGCACAGATACGCAGTATTTT. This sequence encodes CASSPLSTDTQYF.

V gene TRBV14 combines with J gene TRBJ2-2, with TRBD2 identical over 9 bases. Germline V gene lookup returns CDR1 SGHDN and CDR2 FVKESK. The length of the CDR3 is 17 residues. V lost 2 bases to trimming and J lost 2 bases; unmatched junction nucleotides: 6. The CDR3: CASSQRLAGVNTGELFF. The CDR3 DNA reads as TGTGCCAGCAGCCAACGTTTAGCGGGAGTTAACACCGGGGAGCTGTTTTTT.